The clone carrying this TCR beta chain turned up a few times. Its cognate antigen is unknown. Purity exceeding 95% was reached by all sorted populations. Every isolated RNA sample was fully reverse transcribed, so sequencing captured expressed TCRB transcripts. This table comes from immunoSEQ multiplex PCR, and its TCRdb copy is limited to in-frame clones, with some not included. In the table there are several thousand clones, around 75% of which are singletons. The sample comes from a study of beta chain features in type 1 diabetes. Notes on the study in general: Shortening of TCRB CDR3s, moderate but significant, appeared in all four CD4+ subsets of Type 1 diabetes patients.

The source of this sequence is a young man in good health. Sequences were obtained from Tregs from blood.

The CDR3 loop is CASSEPGGGNTEAFF. The CDR3 DNA sequence: TGTGCCAGCAGTGAACCCGGGGGAGGAAACACTGAAGCTTTCTTT. The V call is TRBV25-1, the J call TRBJ1-1, with D possibly TRBD1 on 5 matching bases. V was clipped by 2 bases and J by 2 bases, with 12 bases between them. The CDR3 consists of 15 residues. Looked up from germline, CDR1 is MGHDK and CDR2 is SYGVNS.